The 15 T cell receptor beta chains below come from one sample, sequenced in a study of neurological immune-mediated disorders. Time point given: longitudinal time-point 3. TCRdb passed the 5' RACE reads through MiXCR, listing each CDR3 protein once. There are 84,000 or so distinct CDR3 sequences in the sample; around 4% occur only once, and around 5.8% lies in the top ten. Sequenced input: PBMCs. These receptors were collected from a woman aged 55-69 years with multiple sclerosis.

The sample holds many counts of this clonotype. V gene TRBV6-5 combines with J gene TRBJ2-1; 9 nucleotides align to TRBD1. The CDR3 loop spans 13 amino acids. The ends lost 7 bases at V and 7 bases at J; junction bases unmatched: 5. Germline lookup yields CDR1 MNHEY and CDR2 SVGAGI. CDR3 DNA sequence: TGTGCCAGCACCGGGACAGGGTGGAATGAGCAGTTCTTC. Translation gives CASTGTGWNEQFF.

This clonotype showed up many times. This sequence joins TRBV12-3 or TRBV12-4 and TRBJ1-6; possible D gene TRBD1, 6 bases. The germline V and J ends were trimmed by 5 bases and 6 bases, with 14 bases remaining between them. The CDR3 spans 15 residues. For the CDR3, the DNA is TGTGCCAGCAGTCCGCGGACAGTAGCTAATTCACCCCTCCACTTT. Its translation is CASSPRTVANSPLHF.

The table lists this clonotype with many counts. CDR3 residues: CASSLGPGTVNIQYF. The CDR3 nucleotides are TGCGCCAGCAGCTTGGGACCCGGGACAGTAAACATTCAGTACTTC. This sequence joins TRBV5-1 and TRBJ2-4; 7 nucleotides match TRBD1. In germline, CDR1 is SGHRS, CDR2 YFSETQ. Germline trimming cut 0 bases from V and 6 bases from J; bases unmatched to any gene: 6. This CDR3 is 15 amino acids long.

This chain connects TRBV7-2 to TRBJ2-3, with 14 positions matching TRBD2. This CDR3 is built from 17 residues. Germline values: CDR1 SGHTA, CDR2 FQGNSA. V lost 1 base and J lost 3; bases outside the gene matches: 3. CDR3 sequence reads: CASSLGTSGGWTDTQYF. In DNA form, the CDR3 reads TGTGCCAGCAGCTTAGGGACTAGCGGGGGGTGGACAGATACGCAGTATTTT. Drawing the rest from reference TRBV7-2 and TRBJ2-3, the complete variable domain is GAGVSQSPSNKVTEKGKDVELRCDPISGHTALYWYRQSLGQGLEFLIYFQGNSAPDKSGLPSDRFSAERTGGSVSTLTIQRTQQEDSAVYLCASSLGTSGGWTDTQYFGPGTRLTVL.

This clonotype was detected many times. J is TRBJ2-7 and V is TRBV7-9; D not certain. Trimming removed 5 bases at V and 1 base at J, with 15 bases between. The V gene's germline CDR1 is SEHNR and CDR2 FQNEAQ (reference sequence). This CDR3 has 15 residues. CDR3 protein: CASSQDPSNSYEQYF. The CDR3 nucleotides are TGTGCCAGCAGCCAGGATCCGTCAAATTCCTACGAGCAGTACTTC.

This clonotype has at least ten counts. This chain uses TRBV6-1 with TRBJ2-1; D is undetermined. This CDR3 spans 15 amino acids. V lost 6 bases, J lost 0 bases, and 12 bases lay in between. Germline V gene sequence: CDR1 MNHNS, CDR2 SASEGT. This chain's CDR3 is CASRQPRSSYNEQFF. CDR3 in DNA: TGTGCCAGCAGACAGCCACGGAGCTCCTACAATGAGCAGTTCTTC.

This clonotype has at least ten counts. The chain links TRBV20-1 to TRBJ2-1; TRBD2 aligns across 12 bases. The V gene's germline CDR1 is DFQATT and CDR2 SNEGSKA (reference sequence). The V gene end was trimmed by 3 bases and the J gene end by 4 bases; junction bases not matched to a gene: 7. This CDR3 comprises 16 residues. The CDR3 DNA reads TGCAGTGCTAGGACTAGCGGGGGTCGCCTTTACAATGAGCAGTTCTTC. Translated: CSARTSGGRLYNEQFF.

This clonotype was observed at least ten times. V is TRBV20-1 and J is TRBJ2-6, with 7 nucleotides matching TRBD1. Germline lookup yields CDR1 DFQATT and CDR2 SNEGSKA (reference sequence). The CDR3 runs to 15 residues. J gave up 0 bases and V 6 bases, and 5 bases lay outside the gene matches. CDR3 nucleotides: TGCAGTGCCCCGACAGGGACCTCTGGGGCCAACGTCCTGACTTTC. Protein product: CSAPTGTSGANVLTF.

This clonotype was seen at least ten times. The genes are TRBV12-3 or TRBV12-4 and TRBJ1-2, with TRBD1 matching 8 bases. The CDR3 spans 15 residues. V trimming: 6 bases; J trimming: 8 bases; junction bases outside the gene matches: 14. This CDR3 reads CASSKTPGQEGGYTF. Written as DNA, the CDR3 is TGTGCCAGCAGCAAAACCCCGGGACAGGAAGGCGGCTACACCTTC.

At least ten counts were recorded for this clonotype. The CDR3 loop is CASSLDGTLLGEKLFF. The CDR3 coding sequence is TGTGCCAGCAGCTTAGATGGGACACTGCTAGGCGAAAAACTGTTTTTT. V usage is TRBV7-9 and J usage is TRBJ1-4; a weak D match, TRBD1 (6 bases). Germline CDR1 SEHNR, CDR2 FQNEAQ (reference sequence). Trimming took off 1 base at V and 8 bases at J, with 17 bases between the two ends. CDR3 length: 16 residues. The full variable domain, its missing parts supplied by reference TRBV7-9 and TRBJ1-4, is DTGVSQNPRHKITKRGQNVTFRCDPISEHNRLYWYRQTLGQGPEFLTYFQNEAQLEKSRLLSDRFSAERPKGSFSTLEIQRTEQGDSAMYLCASSLDGTLLGEKLFFGSGTQLSVL.

This clonotype was counted at least ten times. This sequence joins TRBV9 and TRBJ2-6; 8 bases line up with TRBD1. The CDR3 runs 17 residues. Trimming cost V 4 bases and J 0 bases; bases outside gene matches: 6. Germline-derived CDR1 and CDR2 are SGDLS and YYNGEE. CDR3: CASSLFDRGSGANVLTF. DNA for the CDR3: TGTGCCAGCAGCCTTTTCGACAGGGGCTCTGGGGCCAACGTCCTGACTTTC.

This clonotype has ten or more counts. The chain joins TRBV18 to TRBJ1-1, with unresolved D. The CDR3 spans 14 residues. V dropped 2 bases and J dropped 6 bases, with 13 bases sitting between them. Germline V lookup: CDR1 KGHSH, CDR2 LQKENI. CDR3 in amino acids: CASSPVESAAEAFF. CDR3 DNA sequence: TGTGCCAGCTCACCAGTGGAGAGTGCCGCTGAAGCTTTCTTT.

This clonotype was seen ten or more times. The CDR3 nucleotides read TGCAGTGCTAGGAGGGGCCGGAACACCGGGGAGCTGTTTTTT. Translation gives CSARRGRNTGELFF. The chain couples TRBV20-1 to TRBJ2-2, with D perhaps being TRBD1 or TRBD2 (5 bases each). CDR1 and CDR2 from the germline V gene are DFQATT and SNEGSKA (reference sequence). This CDR3 is 14 amino acids long. Trimming took 3 bases from V and 1 from J, leaving 9 bases between them.

This clonotype was observed many times. V usage is TRBV5-4 and J usage is TRBJ2-1; 8 nucleotides match TRBD2. CDR3 size: 14 residues. Germline CDR1 and CDR2: SGHNT and YYREEE (reference sequence). With V trimmed by 0 bases and J by 6 bases, 2 bases remained unmatched. The CDR3 reads CASSLERGGNEQFF. CDR3 sequence (DNA): TGTGCCAGCAGCTTGGAACGGGGGGGCAATGAGCAGTTCTTC.

At least ten counts were recorded for this clonotype. V usage is TRBV5-5 and J usage is TRBJ2-1; 12 positions agree with TRBD2. The junction had 9 bases not matched to a gene; V was cut back by 3 bases and J by 8 bases. Per germline, CDR1 SGHKS and CDR2 YYEKEE (reference sequence). The CDR3 runs 16 residues. The DNA of the CDR3 is TGTGCCAGCAGCTCCCCCCTAGCGGGGGGGCCTTATGAGCAGTTCTTC. It codes for CASSSPLAGGPYEQFF.